This is a list of T cell receptor beta chains from one sample in a study of T-cell memory formation after mild COVID-19. TCRdb recomputed calls from the 5' RACE reads with MiXCR, one row per CDR3 protein. The sample gives about 340,000 distinct CDR3 sequences, 20% to 25% of which show up once; roughly 23% is in the top ten. The specimen sequenced was PBMCs or a T cell subset sorted from them (not recorded which). The receptors were gathered from a man younger than 35 who had mild COVID-19 (a few samples of this study predate the infection). Cell type and time point are not known. Each CDR3 is given with its conserved first and last residue. The D gene is left open where the match is weak. The listing skips clone size in some rows; elsewhere it reads once, few, many or a size class.

V gene	J gene	clone size	D gene	CDR3 DNA	CDR3 protein
TRBV6-2/TRBV6-3	TRBJ1-2	-	-	TGTGCCAGCAAGGAGGGAAACGCCGGCTACACCTTC	CASKEGNAGYTF
TRBV4-1	TRBJ2-1	-	TRBD1	TGCGCCAGCAGCCAAGATGGTGGGACAGGGTACAATGAGCAGTTCTTC	CASSQDGGTGYNEQFF
TRBV11-2	TRBJ2-5	few	-	TGTGCCAGCAGCTCCCCTCTGCGGGGCGGGGAGACCCAGTACTTC	CASSSPLRGGETQYF
TRBV9	TRBJ2-3	few	-	TGTGCCAGCAGCGTATTCAGCACAGATACGCAGTATTTT	CASSVFSTDTQYF
TRBV12-3/TRBV12-4	TRBJ1-1	-	-	TGTGCCAGCAGGATTATCACTGAAGCTTTCTTT	CASRIITEAFF
TRBV3-1	TRBJ2-4	-	-	TGTGCCAGCAGCCAAGCTAGCAGCCGGGGGCACATTCAGTACTTC	CASSQASSRGHIQYF
TRBV4-1	TRBJ2-1	many	-	TGCGCCAGCAGCCAAGTATGGCAGCCAGGGGATGAGCAGTTCTTC	CASSQVWQPGDEQFF
TRBV16	TRBJ1-4	-	-	TGTGCCAGCAGCCGAAGGATAGTGGCTAATGAAAAACTGTTTTTT	CASSRRIVANEKLFF
TRBV18	TRBJ2-7	few	TRBD2	TGTGCCAGCTCACCTGTTACGGGAGGCGACGAGCAGTACTTC	CASSPVTGGDEQYF
TRBV7-8	TRBJ2-5	-	-	TGTGCCAGCATCCCGGGGCGGGGGCTGGAGACCCAGTACTTC	CASIPGRGLETQYF
TRBV6-6	TRBJ1-4	-	-	TGTGCCAGCAGGATCGGACTGGAGAATGAAAAACTGTTTTTT	CASRIGLENEKLFF
TRBV20-1	TRBJ1-5	-	-	TGCAGTGCTATGGACAGCCGGGGAAATCAGCCCCAGCATTTT	CSAMDSRGNQPQHF
TRBV5-1	TRBJ1-5	few	-	TGCGCCAGCAGATTAGGACCGGATAGCAATCAGCCCCAGCATTTT	CASRLGPDSNQPQHF
TRBV9	TRBJ1-1	-	-	TGTGCCAGCAGCGACGGCACTGAAGCTTTCTTT	CASSDGTEAFF
TRBV2	TRBJ1-2	-	-	TGTGCCAGCAGTGAGGGGTTCTTAGACTATGGCTACACCTTC	CASSEGFLDYGYTF
TRBV7-2	TRBJ1-5	-	-	TGTGCCAGCAGCCCGGACAGTTTTCAGCCCCAGCATTTT	CASSPDSFQPQHF
TRBV6-2/TRBV6-3	TRBJ1-2	-	-	TGTGCCAGCAGTCAGGACGGCTATGGCTACACCTTC	CASSQDGYGYTF
TRBV7-9	TRBJ1-1	few	-	TGTGCCAGCAGCCCGAACGTGAACACTGAAGCTTTCTTT	CASSPNVNTEAFF
TRBV7-3	TRBJ2-1	-	-	TGTGCCAGCAGCTTTCGGGGGACTTCGAATGAGCAGTTCTTC	CASSFRGTSNEQFF
TRBV5-4	TRBJ1-1	few	TRBD1	TGTGCCAGCAGAGGGGACAGGGCGAACACTGAAGCTTTCTTT	CASRGDRANTEAFF
TRBV6-5	TRBJ1-1	-	TRBD1	TGTGCCAGCAGCAGGACCGGGACAGGGGTACGTAACACTGAAGCTTTCTTT	CASSRTGTGVRNTEAFF
TRBV12-3/TRBV12-4	TRBJ1-6	many	-	TGTGCCAGCAAACGCAGGGAAGTGTTTAATTCACCCCTCCACTTT	CASKRREVFNSPLHF
TRBV5-1	TRBJ2-3	-	-	TGCGCCAGCAGCTCGGGTGGGATGACAGGAGGAGATACGCAGTATTTT	CASSSGGMTGGDTQYF
TRBV10-3	TRBJ2-7	few	-	TGTGCCATCAGTGACACCATGGGGTCCTACGAGCAGTACTTC	CAISDTMGSYEQYF
TRBV30	TRBJ2-3	-	TRBD2	TGTGCCTGGGATCCTAGCGGGGCGATCACAGATACGCAGTATTTT	CAWDPSGAITDTQYF
TRBV6-5	TRBJ2-1	-	-	TGTGCCAGCAGTTACTCGACAGGTCCCAATGAGCAGTTCTTC	CASSYSTGPNEQFF
TRBV7-9	TRBJ1-5	few	-	TGTGCCAGCAGCTCAGGGCTCAATCAGCCCCAGCATTTT	CASSSGLNQPQHF
TRBV27	TRBJ1-2	few	-	TGTGCCAGCCGTACCCTGGGAGGAGCGGGCTACACCTTC	CASRTLGGAGYTF
TRBV7-8	TRBJ2-2	few	-	TGTGCCAGCAGCTTAGAGGCTTCTTGGCTAACGGCGAACACCGGGGAGCTGTTTTTT	CASSLEASWLTANTGELFF
TRBV5-1	TRBJ2-7	-	-	TGCGCCAGCAGAGAGGGCTCGTACGAGCAGTACTTC	CASREGSYEQYF
TRBV29-1	TRBJ2-5	few	TRBD2	TGCAGCGTTGATTGGGCTAGCGGGGGGGCAAAGACCCAGTACTTC	CSVDWASGGAKTQYF
TRBV7-2	TRBJ2-1	few	TRBD2	TGTGCCAGCAGCTTATACGCGGGGGACGAAAATGAGCAGTTCTTC	CASSLYAGDENEQFF
TRBV12-3/TRBV12-4	TRBJ2-5	many	-	TGTGCCAGCAGTTTCGGGAAAGTCGGAGAGACCCAGTACTTC	CASSFGKVGETQYF
TRBV28	TRBJ2-3	few	-	TGTGCCAGCAGTAAAGGACTAACCACAGATACGCAGTATTTT	CASSKGLTTDTQYF
TRBV24-1	TRBJ2-1	-	TRBD1	TGTGCCACCAGTGGATCAGACAGGGACAATGAGCAGTTCTTC	CATSGSDRDNEQFF